This T cell receptor beta chain came from a study of blood T cell repertoires in COVID-19. Background on the study: The United States, Italy and Spain supplied acute and convalescent COVID-19 samples.

Sequencing used immunoSEQ multiplex PCR; TCRdb keeps in-frame clones, though not all of them. The repertoire holds 300,000 to 350,000 clones, with around 87% as singletons. This CDR3 contains 13 residues. Trimming removed 5 bases from V and 0 bases from J, with 8 bases in between. The V gene's germline CDR1 is SGHTA and CDR2 FQGNSA. The source material was peripheral blood. The clonotype comes from a man between 18 and 29 years old with active or convalescent COVID-19. This sequence joins TRBV7-2 and TRBJ2-7, with a weak D call TRBD1 (5 bases). The CDR3 here is CASSTDSSYEQYF. The DNA for the CDR3 is TGTGCCAGCAGCACCGACAGCTCCTACGAGCAGTACTTC. Filled out from reference TRBV7-2 and TRBJ2-7, the complete variable domain reads GAGVSQSPSNKVTEKGKDVELRCDPISGHTALYWYRQSLGQGLEFLIYFQGNSAPDKSGLPSDRFSAERTGGSVSTLTIQRTQQEDSAVYLCASSTDSSYEQYFGPGTRLTVT.